This TCR beta chain appears in the sequencing data of a study of T cells in localized non-small cell lung cancer. The study, taken as a whole, reports: Since sequencing was restricted to only one region of the tumor, intratumor heterogeneity remains a possibility. Researchers found a median around 61 of the top 100 tumor clones in adjacent lung. Uninvolved adjacent lung showed higher T cell clonality than tumor.

In regard to this clone: Antigen unknown.

Germline V gives CDR1 SGHTA, CDR2 FQGNSA. V lost 0 bases to trimming and J lost 4 bases; unmatched junction nucleotides: 3. The CDR3 sequence is 16 residues long. Measured with immunoSEQ multiplex PCR; TCRdb has only the in-frame clones, and not every one. The repertoire holds 8,500 to 10,000 clones, with less than 95% as singletons. The clonotype originates from a male donor older than 55 with stage III squamous cell lung carcinoma. The chain uses TRBV7-2 and TRBJ2-2; 9 bases line up with TRBD2. This material consisted of peripheral blood, taken before any cancer treatment. CDR3 in DNA: TGTGCCAGCAGCTTAGCGGGAGCGGGAGGCACCGGGGAGCTGTTTTTT. Protein sequence: CASSLAGAGGTGELFF.